The next 5 T cell receptor beta chains were all read from a single sample in a study of cytomegalovirus exposure and HLA in healthy donors. Both 60 Vbeta primers and 13 Jbeta primers went into the PCR. Generated by immunoSEQ multiplex PCR, the TCRdb table keeps only in-frame clones and is missing some. The table includes 150,000 to 200,000 clones, around 80% detected once. The source material was PBMCs. The receptors derive from a male donor in good health and CMV-seropositive.

The rearrangement uses TRBV10-2 and TRBJ2-1; D is perhaps TRBD2 (6 bases). CDR3 length equals 15 residues. The ends were cut back, 7 bases at V and 0 bases at J, with 13 bases in the middle. Germline V gene data show CDR1 as WSHSY and CDR2 as SAAADI. CDR3 amino acids: CASILDGSSYNEQFF. CDR3 sequence (DNA): TGCGCCAGCATCCTTGACGGGAGCTCCTACAATGAGCAGTTCTTC.

The chain joins TRBV30 to TRBJ2-3; TRBD1 aligns across 8 bases. The CDR3 runs to 18 residues. V trimming: 1 base; J trimming: 5 bases; junction bases outside the gene matches: 17. The germline V gene has CDR1 GTSNPN and CDR2 SVGIG (reference sequence). In nucleotides, the CDR3 is TGTGCCTGGAGTGAGGCTATGGGCAGGGGGCCTCGAGGAGATACGCAGTATTTT. Translation: CAWSEAMGRGPRGDTQYF. Filled out from reference TRBV30 and TRBJ2-3, the complete variable domain reads SQTIHQWPATLVQPVGSPLSLECTVEGTSNPNLYWYRQAAGRGLQLLFYSVGIGQISSEVPQNLSASRPQDRQFILSSKKLLLSDSGFYLCAWSEAMGRGPRGDTQYFGPGTRLTVL.

V gene TRBV4-1 combines with J gene TRBJ2-7; TRBD2 agrees at 12 bases. The CDR3 is 15 amino acids. V shed 2 bases, J shed 7 bases, and the junction held 6 bases outside the gene matches. Germline-derived CDR1 and CDR2 are MGHRA and YSYEKL. The CDR3 sequence: CASSQPSGRAREQYF. DNA of the CDR3: TGCGCCAGCAGCCAACCTAGCGGGAGGGCCCGTGAGCAGTACTTC.

This chain uses TRBV4-3 with TRBJ1-2; unclear D gene. Germline V gene data show CDR1 as LGHNA and CDR2 as YSLEER. The CDR3 loop spans 15 amino acids. Deletions cut 1 base from V and 6 bases from J, with 15 bases between. The CDR3: CASSQVGSAGDGYTF. The CDR3 DNA sequence: TGCGCCAGCAGCCAAGTAGGGTCGGCGGGAGATGGCTACACCTTC.

The chain combines TRBV5-8 with TRBJ1-2; 8 nucleotides align to TRBD1. Per the germline V gene, CDR1 is SGHTS and CDR2 is YDEGEE. V lost 0 bases, J lost 7 bases, and 8 bases stayed unmatched. This CDR3 is 15 amino acids long. CDR3 residues: CASSLAGQGVRGYTF. The CDR3, as DNA: TGTGCCAGCAGCTTGGCCGGACAGGGTGTTCGTGGCTACACCTTC.